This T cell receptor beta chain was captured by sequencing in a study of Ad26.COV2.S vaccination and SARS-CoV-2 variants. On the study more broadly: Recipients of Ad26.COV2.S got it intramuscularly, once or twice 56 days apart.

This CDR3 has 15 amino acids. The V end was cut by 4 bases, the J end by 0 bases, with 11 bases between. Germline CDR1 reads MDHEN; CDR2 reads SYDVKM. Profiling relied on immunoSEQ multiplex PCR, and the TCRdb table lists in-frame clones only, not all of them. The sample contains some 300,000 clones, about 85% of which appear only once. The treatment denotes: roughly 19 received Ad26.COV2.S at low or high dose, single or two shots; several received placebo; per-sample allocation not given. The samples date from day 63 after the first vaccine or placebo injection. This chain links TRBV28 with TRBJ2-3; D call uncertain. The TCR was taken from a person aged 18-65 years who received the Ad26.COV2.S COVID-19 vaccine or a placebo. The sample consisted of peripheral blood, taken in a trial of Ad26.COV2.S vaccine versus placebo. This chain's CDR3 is CASSSHQSSTDTQYF. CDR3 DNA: TGTGCCAGCAGTTCACACCAATCAAGCACAGATACGCAGTATTTT.